The present TCR beta chain was sequenced within a study of tumor-infiltrating lymphocytes in primary liver carcinoma. Study-wide background: Samples had roughly 3.5 to 7.13 million productive TCRbeta reads, comparable between tissue types.

The source of the blood RNA was unsorted whole blood, and germline DNA was extracted as well. This clonotype showed up just a few times. At one boundary the junction diverges from the germline segment, which might be a read error. cDNA specific to TCR beta was made from about 550 ng of total RNA, with a constant-region primer employed for priming. What produced the TCR beta libraries was three nested multiplex PCR rounds using slightly modified ARM-PCR. With TRBV1-TRBV30 forward primers and a C-beta reverse primer, the first two PCR rounds were run for about 10 cycles each. Each CDR3 protein is one row after TCRdb ran MiXCR on the multiplex PCR reads. The sample lists approximately 330,000 distinct CDR3 sequences; 65% were seen once. The CDR3 runs to 15 residues. In germline, CDR1 is SGHAT, CDR2 FQDESV (reference sequence).

The TCR comes from a man aged 35-49 years with primary liver carcinoma and hepatitis B virus infection. V usage is TRBV11-1 and J usage is TRBJ2-1; 7 positions match TRBD1. Sequencing used peripheral blood. Here the CDR3 reads CVSSYNRGSDNGQFF. Written as DNA, the CDR3 is TGTGTCAGCAGCTACAACAGGGGTAGCGACAATGGGCAGTTCTTC.